The next 3 T cell receptor beta chains were all read from a single sample in a study of blood T cell repertoires in COVID-19. Assay: immunoSEQ multiplex PCR; the TCRdb copy retains only in-frame clones and omits some. In the table there are fewer than 150,000 clones, 85% to 90% of which are singletons. Sequencing was performed on peripheral blood. Receptor source: a woman aged 70-85 years with acute or convalescent COVID-19.

The chain carries TRBV24-1 and TRBJ1-2; weak D call: TRBD1 (6 bases). V dropped 4 bases and J dropped 2 bases, with 10 bases sitting between them. The CDR3 contains 14 residues. Germline CDR1 reads KGHDR; CDR2 reads SFDVKD. The CDR3 DNA follows: TGTGCCACCAGTGAGCCAGGGGTAAACTATGGCTACACCTTC. Its protein product is CATSEPGVNYGYTF.

The sample holds one count of this clone. The chain couples TRBV7-9 to TRBJ2-1; D remains ambiguous. Germline V gene lookup returns CDR1 SEHNR and CDR2 FQNEAQ (reference sequence). Trimming took 8 bases from V and 6 from J, leaving 11 bases between them. The CDR3 extends over 12 amino acids. The CDR3 sequence is CASERWSNEQFF. CDR3 DNA sequence: TGTGCCAGCGAGAGGTGGTCCAATGAGCAGTTCTTC.

This chain uses TRBV3-1 (or the pseudogene TRBV3-2) with TRBJ2-1; D ambiguous. CDR1 and CDR2 from the germline V gene are LGHDT and YNNKEL (reference sequence). This CDR3 contains 16 residues. The V end was cut by 3 bases, the J end by 6 bases, with 18 bases between. CDR3 in amino acids: CASSHRHTTIGNEQFF. The CDR3 DNA follows: TGTGCCAGCAGCCATCGACACACCACGATAGGCAATGAGCAGTTCTTC.